This T cell receptor (beta chain) came from a study of shared clonotypes between healthy human individuals. All donors were healthy HIV-negative adults lacking recent acute infections or vaccinations. The unsorted samples took 90 million to 95 million PBMCs to get genomic DNA. At the deep level, the assay was run. In the original analysis: Filtering differed since immunoSEQ provided only junctions, with no quality scores. Profiled with immunoSEQ multiplex PCR; TCRdb holds only in-frame clones, not every one. Clone size and the V and J calls come from that table; the DNA yielded D and trimming. There are nearly 500,000 clones in the sample; 60% to 85% occur only once, and over 10% lies in the top ten. The CDR3 covers 13 residues. Germline loops: CDR1 SNHLY, CDR2 FYNNEI. Trimming pared 9 bases from V and 0 bases from J, leaving 9 bases between.

The TCR comes from a woman between 35 and 50 years old in good health. Some clones in this sample may be carry-over from other donors' samples. Sequences were obtained from PBMCs. The rearrangement joins TRBV2 to TRBJ1-5; D call uncertain. The CDR3 region is CASAQNSNQPQHF. The CDR3, as DNA: TGTGCCAGTGCACAAAATAGCAATCAGCCCCAGCATTTT.